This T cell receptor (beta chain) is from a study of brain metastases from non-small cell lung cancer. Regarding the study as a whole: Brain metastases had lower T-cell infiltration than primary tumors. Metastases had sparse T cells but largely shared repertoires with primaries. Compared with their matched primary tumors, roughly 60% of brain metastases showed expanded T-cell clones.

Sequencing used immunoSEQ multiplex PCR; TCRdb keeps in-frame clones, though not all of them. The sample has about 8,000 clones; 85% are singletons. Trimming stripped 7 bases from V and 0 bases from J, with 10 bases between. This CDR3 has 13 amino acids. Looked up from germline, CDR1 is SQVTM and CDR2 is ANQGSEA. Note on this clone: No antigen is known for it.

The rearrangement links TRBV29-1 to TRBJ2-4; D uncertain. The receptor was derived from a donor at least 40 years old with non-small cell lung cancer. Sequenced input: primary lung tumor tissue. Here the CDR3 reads CSAKTVAKNIQYF. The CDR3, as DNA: TGCAGCGCCAAGACGGTAGCCAAAAACATTCAGTACTTC.